These T cell receptor beta chains were read from a single sample in a study of shared clonotypes between healthy human individuals. Profiled with immunoSEQ multiplex PCR; TCRdb holds only in-frame clones, not every one. The sample includes approximately 2,200,000 clones, about 93% of them seen just once. Material: naive CD8+ T cells from PBMCs. All receptors come from a man in his late teens or twenties in good health. Some clones in this sample may be carry-over from other donors' samples. Each CDR3 is given with its conserved first and last residue. D genes are given only for firm matches. Clone size, where shown, is once, few, many, or a class for clones that have expanded.

abundance	j_gene	v_gene	d_gene	CDR3nt	CDR3aa
NA	TRBJ2-7	TRBV11-2	NA	TGTGCCAGCAGCCTCCTCGGCGAGCAGTACTTC	CASSLLGEQYF
NA	TRBJ1-2	TRBV6-6	TRBD1	TGTGCCAGCAGTTACGTGAGACAGGGTTGGAGTGGCTACACCTTC	CASSYVRQGWSGYTF
NA	TRBJ2-2	TRBV4-1	NA	TGCGCCAGCAGCCAGCTCGAGAACTCCGGGGAGCTGTTTTTT	CASSQLENSGELFF
NA	TRBJ1-5	TRBV27	NA	TGTGCCAGCAGGGATCGGACAGCCAATCAGCCCCAGCATTTT	CASRDRTANQPQHF
NA	TRBJ2-7	TRBV29-1	NA	TGCAGCGTTGCCGGGGGGCCCAGCGAGCAGTACTTC	CSVAGGPSEQYF
NA	TRBJ1-3	TRBV9	NA	TGTGCCAGCAGCGCAACGGGGAGCTCTGGAAACACCATATATTTT	CASSATGSSGNTIYF
few	TRBJ1-1	TRBV29-1	NA	TGCAGCGTTGCCCAGAACACTGAAGCTTTCTTT	CSVAQNTEAFF
NA	TRBJ1-2	TRBV9	TRBD1	TGTGCCAGCACGACGGGCAGGGGGAACTATGGCTACACCTTC	CASTTGRGNYGYTF
NA	TRBJ1-4	TRBV7-8	NA	TGTGCCAGCAGCTTCTACGGATGGGAAAAACTGTTTTTT	CASSFYGWEKLFF
NA	TRBJ1-1	TRBV9	TRBD1	TGTGCCAGCAGTTCATCCGGGACAGGGGACACTGAAGCTTTCTTT	CASSSSGTGDTEAFF
NA	TRBJ2-3	TRBV28	NA	TGTGCCAGCAGTGACAGGACCACAGATACGCAGTATTTT	CASSDRTTDTQYF
NA	TRBJ2-3	TRBV9	NA	TGTGCCAGCAGCCCTGACCTAACGGCCTGGGGTACGCAGTATTTT	CASSPDLTAWGTQYF
NA	TRBJ1-5	TRBV25-1	TRBD1	TGTGCCAGCCAGACAGGGTTTGGACAGCCCCAGCATTTT	CASQTGFGQPQHF
once	TRBJ2-3	TRBV7-9	NA	TGTGCCAGCAGCTCCCCCGGGGCGGGGCGGGGCACAGATACGCAGTATTTT	CASSSPGAGRGTDTQYF
NA	TRBJ2-1	TRBV13	TRBD2	TGTGCCAGCAGCGCGACTAGCGGGAGGGCCTACAATGAGCAGTTCTTC	CASSATSGRAYNEQFF
NA	TRBJ2-7	TRBV19	NA	TGTGCCAGTAGTATGGCCGGTTCGGCCTACGAGCAGTACTTC	CASSMAGSAYEQYF
NA	TRBJ2-7	TRBV27	TRBD2	TGTGCCAGCAGGTCCGGGACTAACTCCTACGAGCAGTACTTC	CASRSGTNSYEQYF
NA	TRBJ2-7	TRBV29-1	TRBD2	TGCAGCGTCTGGAGCGGGAGCCACGAGCAGTACTTC	CSVWSGSHEQYF
NA	TRBJ2-1	TRBV25-1	NA	TGTGCCAGCAGTGAAGCCAATGAGCAGTTCTTC	CASSEANEQFF
NA	TRBJ1-5	TRBV28	NA	TGTGCCAGCAGTTTCCGGGGACATCAGCCCCAGCATTTT	CASSFRGHQPQHF
NA	TRBJ2-1	TRBV15	TRBD2	TGTGCCACCAGCAGAAGCGCGGGAGGGCCTCACAATGAGCAGTTCTTC	CATSRSAGGPHNEQFF
NA	TRBJ2-3	TRBV11-2	NA	TGTGCCAGCAGCTTGTGGGGTCCCACAGATACGCAGTATTTT	CASSLWGPTDTQYF
NA	TRBJ1-6	TRBV7-3	TRBD1	TGTGCCAGCAGCCCCTCAGGGGGTTCACCCCTCCACTTT	CASSPSGGSPLHF
NA	TRBJ2-7	TRBV15	NA	TGTGCCACCAGCAGAGGAAGCGCCAGCTCCTACGAGCAGTACTTC	CATSRGSASSYEQYF
NA	TRBJ1-2	TRBV9	NA	TGTGCCAGCAGCGTAGTCTCCAGGGGTGGTGGCTACACCTTC	CASSVVSRGGGYTF
NA	TRBJ2-1	TRBV19	TRBD2	TGTGCCAGTAGTATTGGGACTAGCGGGAACAATGAGCAGTTCTTC	CASSIGTSGNNEQFF
NA	TRBJ2-1	TRBV27	NA	TGTGCCAGCAGTTTATCTGACTCAGAGCAGTTCTTC	CASSLSDSEQFF
NA	TRBJ2-7	TRBV30	TRBD2	TGTGCCTGGAGCGAAGGACTAGCGGGAGACTACGAGCAGTACTTC	CAWSEGLAGDYEQYF
NA	TRBJ2-3	TRBV9	NA	TGTGCCAGCAGCGGGACCACAGATACGCAGTATTTT	CASSGTTDTQYF
once	TRBJ1-3	TRBV11-2	TRBD1	TGTGCCAGCAGCTCGGGACAGCCAAGCTCTGGAAACACCATATATTTT	CASSSGQPSSGNTIYF
NA	TRBJ2-7	TRBV7-2	TRBD2	TGTGCCAGCAGCTTAGCGGCGGGGGTATTCAATTACGAGCAGTACTTC	CASSLAAGVFNYEQYF
NA	TRBJ2-7	TRBV30	NA	TGTGCCTGGGTGGGAGCCGGGGGCGAGCAGTACTTC	CAWVGAGGEQYF
NA	TRBJ2-5	TRBV9	NA	TGTGCCAGCAGCGTAGGCGGCACTCGGGAGACCCAGTACTTC	CASSVGGTRETQYF
NA	TRBJ2-7	TRBV9	NA	TGTGCCAGCAGCGGAGCAGACAGGACCCGGTACTTC	CASSGADRTRYF
NA	TRBJ2-5	TRBV19	TRBD1	TGTGCCAGTAGTATTAGGGGACAGGGCACGGAGATGGGGGAGACCCAGTACTTC	CASSIRGQGTEMGETQYF
NA	TRBJ1-1	TRBV30	TRBD1	TGTGCCTGGAGAGTCACAGGGGGCACTGAAGCTTTCTTT	CAWRVTGGTEAFF
NA	TRBJ2-3	TRBV28	TRBD1	TGTGCCAGCAGCAGCCGACAGGGACGAAAAACAGATACGCAGTATTTT	CASSSRQGRKTDTQYF
once	TRBJ2-3	TRBV5-4	NA	TGTGCCAGCAGCGGCCGGGGCTTGTATTCCGATACGCAGTATTTT	CASSGRGLYSDTQYF
NA	TRBJ2-1	TRBV7-9	TRBD1	TGTGCCAGCAGCTCGTTGGACAGGAGGTATGAGCAGTTCTTC	CASSSLDRRYEQFF
NA	TRBJ2-1	TRBV11-2	NA	TGTGCCAGCAGCGGGCGGGGCCTCCCCAATGAGCAGTTCTTC	CASSGRGLPNEQFF
NA	TRBJ2-7	TRBV29-1	NA	TGCAGCGTAGAATTGGCTAGCGCAAACTCCTACGAGCAGTACTTC	CSVELASANSYEQYF
NA	TRBJ2-3	TRBV7-6	NA	TGTGCCAGCAGCCCTGTGTTTGACGTTCGCACAGATACGCAGTATTTT	CASSPVFDVRTDTQYF
NA	TRBJ2-7	TRBV4-3	TRBD2	TGCGCCAGCAGCCAAGATCGGACTAGGCCGAGCCCGTACTTC	CASSQDRTRPSPYF
NA	TRBJ2-1	TRBV7-9	TRBD2	TGTGCCAGCAGCTCTCCAGACGGGACTAGCGGGAGGGCCAATGAGCAGTTCTTC	CASSSPDGTSGRANEQFF
NA	TRBJ1-5	TRBV7-9	NA	TGTGCCAGCAGCTTAGGGGCCGGGGGCAGCAATCAGCCCCAGCATTTT	CASSLGAGGSNQPQHF
NA	TRBJ1-2	TRBV19	NA	TGTGCCACTTGGGGTCAGCTCTATGGCTACACCTTC	CATWGQLYGYTF
NA	TRBJ2-7	TRBV28	TRBD2	TGTGCCAGCAGTTTAGTAGCTAGCGGGAGTTACGAGCAGTACTTC	CASSLVASGSYEQYF
NA	TRBJ1-1	TRBV29-1	NA	TGCAGCGTTTATGGGTTGAACACTGAAGCTTTCTTT	CSVYGLNTEAFF
NA	TRBJ1-2	TRBV11-2	NA	TGTGCCAGCAGCTTAACTCAACAGAAGTATGGCTACACCTTC	CASSLTQQKYGYTF
NA	TRBJ2-1	TRBV5-1	TRBD2	TGCGCCAGCAGCTTAGGGTCTAGCGGGGTTTACAATGAGCAGTTCTTC	CASSLGSSGVYNEQFF
NA	TRBJ2-2	TRBV27	TRBD2	TGTGCCAGCAGTACCCGGACTAGCGGGAGGTCTAGTACCGGGGAGCTGTTTTTT	CASSTRTSGRSSTGELFF
NA	TRBJ1-1	TRBV5-5	NA	TGTGCCAGCAGCTTCGTCGGAATAACTGAAGCTTTCTTT	CASSFVGITEAFF
once	TRBJ1-1	TRBV27	NA	TGTGCCAGCAGCCCCCAAGCAGGCCAGAACACTGAAGCTTTCTTT	CASSPQAGQNTEAFF
NA	TRBJ2-1	TRBV4-3	TRBD2	TGCGCCAGCAGCCAAGTTTACGGCGGGAGGGCCGGGGGCAATGAGCAGTTCTTC	CASSQVYGGRAGGNEQFF
NA	TRBJ1-3	TRBV4-1	NA	TGCGCCAGCAGCCAATCCGCAGGGCGAAACACCATATATTTT	CASSQSAGRNTIYF